Listed below are T cell receptor beta chains from one sample, sequenced in a study of shared clonotypes between healthy human individuals. Using immunoSEQ multiplex PCR, the repertoire was profiled, and TCRdb retains in-frame clones only, with some absent. The sample shows approximately 2.4 million clones, around 95% of them seen only once. Sequenced material: naive CD4+ T cells sorted from blood. These receptors were taken from a man younger than 35 in good health. Each CDR3 is given with its conserved first and last residue. A D gene is named only where the DNA matches it firmly. Expanded clones get a size class; other rows say once, few or many, or leave the size out.

TRBV10-3	.	.	TRBJ1-1	CAIRGGPNTEAFF	TGTGCCATCAGAGGAGGCCCGAACACTGAAGCTTTCTTT
TRBV4-1	.	.	TRBJ2-1	CASSQAAVLEQFF	TGCGCCAGCAGCCAGGCCGCCGTTCTGGAGCAGTTCTTC
TRBV5-5	.	.	TRBJ2-3	CASSLTVRDTDTQYF	TGTGCCAGCAGCTTGACGGTGCGGGACACAGATACGCAGTATTTT
TRBV2	.	.	TRBJ2-3	CASSGGNTDTQYF	TGTGCCAGCAGTGGGGGCAACACAGATACGCAGTATTTT
TRBV11-3	.	.	TRBJ1-1	CASSLESGGRNTEAFF	TGTGCCAGCAGCTTAGAGTCGGGCGGAAGGAACACTGAAGCTTTCTTT
TRBV5-1	.	.	TRBJ1-2	CASSGWQGYGYTF	TGCGCCAGCAGCGGGTGGCAGGGCTATGGCTACACCTTC
TRBV6-5	.	.	TRBJ1-2	CASRRGTNYGYTF	TGTGCCAGCAGAAGGGGGACTAACTATGGCTACACCTTC
TRBV10-3	.	TRBD1	TRBJ2-1	CAISTGAEQFF	TGTGCCATCAGCACAGGGGCTGAGCAGTTCTTC
TRBV27	.	TRBD2	TRBJ2-7	CASSSGLAGGPWYEQYF	TGTGCCAGCAGTTCTGGACTAGCGGGAGGGCCGTGGTACGAGCAGTACTTC
TRBV6-1	.	.	TRBJ1-3	CASGGHTNSGNTIYF	TGTGCCAGCGGCGGACATACTAACTCTGGAAACACCATATATTTT
TRBV7-9	.	.	TRBJ2-7	CASSAGLAPYEQYF	TGTGCCAGCAGCGCGGGACTGGCTCCCTACGAGCAGTACTTC
TRBV28	.	TRBD2	TRBJ2-1	CASSPTDWSGGAGAYNEQFF	TGTGCCAGCAGTCCCACGGACTGGAGCGGGGGGGCTGGAGCCTACAATGAGCAGTTCTTC
TRBV28	.	.	TRBJ2-2	CASKRGGTGELFF	TGTGCCAGCAAACGGGGCGGGACCGGGGAGCTGTTTTTT
TRBV7-9	.	.	TRBJ1-6	CASSLERGDRAAPLHF	TGTGCCAGCAGCTTAGAGAGGGGCGATAGAGCTGCACCCCTCCACTTT
TRBV28	.	TRBD2	TRBJ2-2	CASSLSTGGAGELFF	TGTGCCAGCAGTTTATCCACTGGGGGGGCCGGGGAGCTGTTTTTT
TRBV5-1	.	TRBD1	TRBJ1-3	CASSRDREAGNTIYF	TGCGCCAGCAGCCGGGACAGGGAGGCCGGAAACACCATATATTTT
TRBV5-1	.	.	TRBJ1-4	CASSHGGLNEKLFF	TGCGCCAGCAGCCACGGTGGCCTGAATGAAAAACTGTTTTTT
TRBV5-1	.	.	TRBJ2-1	CASSPAASYNEQFF	TGCGCCAGCAGCCCAGCGGCCTCCTACAATGAGCAGTTCTTC
TRBV6-6	once	.	TRBJ2-5	CASCRRNQETQYF	TGTGCCAGCTGTCGGCGGAACCAAGAGACCCAGTACTTC
TRBV13	.	.	TRBJ1-4	CASSLGEQALREKLFF	TGTGCCAGCAGCTTAGGGGAACAGGCCCTCCGAGAAAAACTGTTTTTT
TRBV6-1	.	.	TRBJ2-3	CASSVSGPDTQYF	TGTGCCAGCAGTGTTTCAGGTCCGGATACGCAGTATTTT
TRBV18	.	TRBD2	TRBJ2-5	CASSPGTSGAQETQYF	TGTGCCAGCTCACCCGGGACTAGCGGAGCCCAAGAGACCCAGTACTTC
TRBV7-9	.	TRBD1	TRBJ1-1	CASSLARTGEAFF	TGTGCCAGCAGCTTAGCCCGGACAGGTGAAGCTTTCTTT
TRBV11-2	.	TRBD2	TRBJ2-7	CASSSMTSGTLVPPYEQYF	TGTGCCAGCAGCTCAATGACTAGCGGTACCCTAGTGCCACCCTACGAGCAGTACTTC